This T cell receptor (beta chain) was sequenced for a study of shared clonotypes between healthy human individuals. Germline V gene lookup returns CDR1 SGHTS and CDR2 YDEGEE. The CDR3 contains 15 residues. The ends lost 5 bases at V and 4 bases at J; junction bases unmatched: 8. The authors loaded about 200 ng DNA, roughly 33,000 T cell genomes, into sorted-subset replicate PCRs. Assay used: immunoSEQ multiplex PCR; TCRdb lists only in-frame clones, some missing. The table lists 2 million to 3 million clones, roughly 93% of them singletons. This chain joins TRBV5-8 and TRBJ1-5; 8 bases line up with TRBD1. This receptor was obtained from a young man in good health. Some clones in this sample may be carry-over from other donors' samples. Sequenced input: naive CD4+ T cells from PBMCs. Subset noted: CD45RA+ positively selected. The CDR3 bases are TGTGCCAGCAGATTCGGACAGGGCTCGAATCAGCCCCAGCATTTT. It specifies CASRFGQGSNQPQHF.